These T cell receptor beta chains were read from a single sample in a study of response to subunit inactivated influenza vaccine. TCRdb reprocessed the RT-PCR reads with MiXCR, giving one entry per CDR3 protein. The table has approximately 500,000 distinct CDR3 sequences, 12% to 15% seen once. The sequenced sample was PBMCs from blood, obtained about 13 days after vaccination. Receptor source: a man aged 50 or older who received an inactivated influenza vaccine. Both conserved end residues are part of each CDR3. The order of the fields is J gene, D gene, clone size, V gene, CDR3 protein, CDR3 DNA. D genes are given only for firm matches. Size values are once, few and many counts, or a class for expanded clones, and some rows have none.

TRBJ2-1 | TRBD2 | NA | TRBV28 | CASSPWREAYNEQFF | TGTGCCAGCAGCCCGTGGCGGGAGGCCTACAATGAGCAGTTCTTC
TRBJ1-3 | NA | NA | TRBV28 | CASSSPGGSGNTIYF | TGTGCCAGCAGTTCGCCGGGGGGGTCTGGAAACACCATATATTTT
TRBJ2-1 | NA | NA | TRBV9 | CASSSVKRPQFF | TGTGCCAGCAGCTCTGTTAAGCGGCCGCAGTTCTTC
TRBJ1-2 | NA | NA | TRBV6-1 | CASREAGNYGYTF | TGTGCCAGCAGGGAAGCAGGGAACTATGGCTACACCTTC
TRBJ1-1 | TRBD1 | few | TRBV19 | CASSMGQGGSTEAFF | TGTGCCAGTAGTATGGGACAGGGAGGGAGCACTGAAGCTTTCTTT
TRBJ1-1 | NA | few | TRBV20-1 | CSARVASNTEAFF | TGCAGTGCTAGAGTGGCCTCGAACACTGAAGCTTTCTTT
TRBJ2-1 | NA | many | TRBV5-1 | CASSRLAGSYNEQFF | TGCGCCAGCAGCCGCCTTGCTGGCTCCTACAATGAGCAGTTCTTC
TRBJ2-5 | NA | NA | TRBV11-2 | CASSLVDAQETQYF | TGTGCCAGCAGCTTAGTGGACGCTCAAGAGACCCAGTACTTC
TRBJ2-5 | TRBD2 | few | TRBV12-3/TRBV12-4 | CATTLAGGPQETQYF | TGTGCCACCACTCTAGCGGGGGGGCCCCAAGAGACCCAGTACTTC
TRBJ2-3 | NA | many | TRBV6-2/TRBV6-3 | CASSYADTQYF | TGTGCCAGCAGCTACGCGGATACGCAGTATTTT
TRBJ2-4 | NA | few | TRBV12-3/TRBV12-4 | CASSPRWVAGENIQYF | TGTGCCAGCAGTCCCCGGTGGGTGGCCGGGGAAAACATTCAGTACTTC
TRBJ2-2 | TRBD1 | few | TRBV5-1 | CASSLVRTGPGELFF | TGCGCCAGCAGCTTGGTGCGGACAGGGCCCGGGGAGCTGTTTTTT
TRBJ2-3 | NA | NA | TRBV20-1 | CSARDQGPDTQYF | TGCAGTGCTAGAGATCAGGGCCCAGATACGCAGTATTTT
TRBJ2-2 | NA | NA | TRBV6-1 | CASSPGPLVGGELFF | TGTGCCAGCAGTCCGGGACCTTTGGTAGGCGGGGAGCTGTTTTTT
TRBJ2-7 | NA | NA | TRBV5-5 | CASSTSTGASYEQYF | TGTGCCAGCAGCACCTCGACGGGGGCCTCCTACGAGCAGTACTTC
TRBJ2-7 | NA | few | TRBV12-3/TRBV12-4 | CASSMVVGRAPYEQYF | TGTGCCAGCAGTATGGTTGTCGGGCGGGCGCCCTACGAGCAGTACTTC
TRBJ2-2 | NA | NA | TRBV12-3/TRBV12-4 | CASRLNSGGELFF | TGTGCCAGCAGGCTCAATTCTGGCGGGGAGCTGTTTTTT
TRBJ2-7 | NA | NA | TRBV10-3 | CAISESYSVNYEQYF | TGTGCCATCAGTGAGTCGTATTCAGTGAACTACGAGCAGTACTTC
TRBJ2-1 | NA | many | TRBV12-3/TRBV12-4 | CASSLGLRYNEQFF | TGTGCCAGCAGTTTAGGGCTACGTTATAATGAGCAGTTCTTC
TRBJ2-7 | NA | few | TRBV7-9 | CATVGRSTTYEQYF | TGTGCCACCGTCGGCAGATCAACCACCTACGAGCAGTACTTC
TRBJ1-2 | NA | NA | TRBV10-3 | CAISEQKGSFSNYGYTF | TGTGCCATCAGTGAGCAGAAGGGCAGCTTTTCTAACTATGGCTACACCTTC
TRBJ2-1 | NA | many | TRBV18 | CASSPPAGNEQFF | TGTGCCAGCAGCCCCCCAGCAGGTAATGAGCAGTTCTTC